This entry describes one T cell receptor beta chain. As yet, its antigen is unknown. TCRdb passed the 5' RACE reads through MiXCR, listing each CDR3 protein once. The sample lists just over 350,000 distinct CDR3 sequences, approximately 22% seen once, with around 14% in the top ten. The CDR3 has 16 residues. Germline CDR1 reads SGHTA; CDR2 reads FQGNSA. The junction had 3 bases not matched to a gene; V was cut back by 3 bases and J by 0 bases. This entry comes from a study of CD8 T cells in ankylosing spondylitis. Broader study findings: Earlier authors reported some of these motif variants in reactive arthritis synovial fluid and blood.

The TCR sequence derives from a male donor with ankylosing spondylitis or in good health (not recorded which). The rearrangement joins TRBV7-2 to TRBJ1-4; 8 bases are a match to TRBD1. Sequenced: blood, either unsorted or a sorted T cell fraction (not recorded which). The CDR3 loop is CASSLGQVATNEKLFF. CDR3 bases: TGTGCCAGCAGCTTGGGACAGGTGGCAACTAATGAAAAACTGTTTTTT.